This T cell receptor beta chain comes out of a study of human T cells and chemical hapten exposure. Overall study: Mainly, slight library volume differences in the pool made TCR yields vary.

Stated time point: pre-sensitization, week 0. Treatment denoted: therapeutic diphenylcyclopropenone sensitization with weekly scalp DPC. Authors' analysis steps: TCR counts had a median of about 100,000 per sample and spanned roughly 23,224 to 750,000. MiXCR was run by TCRdb on the RACE reads, yielding one entry per CDR3 protein. V and J calls and clone size were set by TCRdb, not the authors. The sample consists of roughly 260,000 distinct CDR3 sequences, about 8.6% of them appearing once. V was pared by 8 bases and J by 1 base, with 12 bases between. Per germline, CDR1 SQVTM and CDR2 ANQGSEA. The CDR3 contains 12 residues. This clonotype was seen a handful of times.

The sequencing here drew on whole blood, taken in connection with sensitization to the hapten diphenylcyclopropenone (DPC). The receptor comes from a woman aged 40 to 50 with alopecia areata. Some clones in this sample may be carry-over from other donors' samples. The rearrangement links TRBV29-1 to TRBJ2-7; D uncertain. Here the CDR3 reads CSIRPDSYEQYF. The CDR3 DNA reads as TGCAGCATTCGGCCGGATTCCTACGAGCAGTACTTC.